Listed below are T cell receptor beta chains from one sample, sequenced in a study of metastatic and nonmetastatic thyroid tumors. TCRdb reanalyzed the PCR reads via MiXCR. This sample has more than 40,000 clones, with approximately 24% found just once. Sequencing was done on a sample of tumor tissue. These receptors were taken from a female donor with papillary thyroid cancer or a benign thyroid nodule (not recorded which). Some clones in this sample may be carry-over from other donors' samples. The CDR3 runs from the conserved cysteine through the conserved F or W. The order of the fields is V gene, CDR3 length, clone size, J gene, D gene, CDR3 DNA, CDR3 protein. D genes are given only for firm matches. Rows give clone size only sometimes, using once, few, many, or a class for an expanded clone.

>TRBV7-9|14|many|TRBJ1-2|NA
TGTGCCAGCAGCCGCCGGGACCTACACTATGGCTACACCTTC
CASSRRDLHYGYTF
>TRBV6-1|15|few|TRBJ2-7|NA
TGTGCCAGCGGAAGAGGGGGGGGATTCGACTACGAGCAGTACTTC
CASGRGGGFDYEQYF
>TRBV7-9|12|many|TRBJ2-7|NA
TGTGCCAGCAGCTTATTGCCAGACCAGCAGTACTTC
CASSLLPDQQYF
>TRBV6-1|14|many|TRBJ1-6|TRBD1
TGTGCCGTGTCACAGGGGAGCCCGGGGTCACCCCTCCACTTT
CAVSQGSPGSPLHF
>TRBV7-6|16|many|TRBJ2-5|NA
TGTGCCAGCAGCTTAGGTGGGATTGGGCGAGAGGAGACCCAGTACTTC
CASSLGGIGREETQYF
>TRBV6-1|13|few|TRBJ1-5|NA
TGTGCCAGCAGTGATGGGTCCAATCAGCCCCAGCATTTT
CASSDGSNQPQHF
>TRBV4-2|15|many|TRBJ2-5|TRBD2
TGTGCCAGCCGGACACTAGCGGGTAATCAAGAGACCCAATACTTC
CASRTLAGNQETQYF
>TRBV4-1|16|NA|TRBJ1-3|NA
TGCGCCAGCAGCCACGGGATAGGGCCTTTGGGAAACACCATATATTTT
CASSHGIGPLGNTIYF
>TRBV9|18|few|TRBJ2-5|TRBD2
TGTGCCAGCATCGTAGGAGTGGGACTAGCTCATATAGGGGAGACCCAGTACTTC
CASIVGVGLAHIGETQYF
>TRBV27|14|few|TRBJ2-7|NA
TGTGCCAGCAGTATGTGGGATAGCGGTCCCGAGCAGTACTTC
CASSMWDSGPEQYF
>TRBV28|16|few|TRBJ2-3|TRBD1
TGTGCCAGCAGTTCCCCCCACAGGGGGCCATCGAATACGCAGTATTTT
CASSSPHRGPSNTQYF
>TRBV6-5|17|few|TRBJ2-1|TRBD2
TGTGCCAGCAGTTACTCGGACAGTAGCGGGAGGCCCAATGAGCAGTTCTTC
CASSYSDSSGRPNEQFF
>TRBV2|14|many|TRBJ2-3|TRBD2
TGTGCCAGCGGACTAGCGGGGGGCACAGATACGCAGTATTTT
CASGLAGGTDTQYF
>TRBV18|13|NA|TRBJ2-3|NA
TGTGCCAGCTCACCAAGGTTCGCAGATACGCAGTATTTT
CASSPRFADTQYF
>TRBV29-1|13|NA|TRBJ1-1|NA
TGCAGCGCAATCCCACAGCTGAACACTGAAGCTTTCTTT
CSAIPQLNTEAFF
>TRBV5-1|15|NA|TRBJ2-7|TRBD2
TGCGCCAGCAGATCCAATACGGGGGGATCCTACGAGCAGTACTTC
CASRSNTGGSYEQYF
>TRBV27|12|NA|TRBJ1-6|NA
TGTGCCAGCAGTTATGAGGACTCACCCCTCCACTTT
CASSYEDSPLHF
>TRBV6-1|16|few|TRBJ1-5|NA
TGTGCCAGCAGTGAAGGACAGGTCCAACATAATCAGCCCCAGCATTTT
CASSEGQVQHNQPQHF
>TRBV18|13|many|TRBJ2-5|NA
TGTGCCAGCTCACCATCCCAGGAAGAGACCCAGTACTTC
CASSPSQEETQYF
>TRBV7-3|13|few|TRBJ1-1|NA
TGTGCCAGCAGCTCCACACCCCAAGGACAGTGTTTCTTT
CASSSTPQGQCFF
>TRBV12-5|20|many|TRBJ2-7|TRBD1
TGTGCTAGTGGTTTGGTAAGCCGGGACAGGGCCGCTCTCGTTTCCTACGAGCAGTACTTC
CASGLVSRDRAALVSYEQYF
>TRBV5-1|17|NA|TRBJ2-7|NA
TGCGCCAGCAGCTTGGCGGGGATCAGGGTGGGAGACAACGAGCAGTACTTC
CASSLAGIRVGDNEQYF
>TRBV3-1|18|medium-sized|TRBJ1-6|TRBD1
TGTGCCAGCAGCCAAGATATTCCGGGCAGGGGGGATAATTCACCCCTCCACTTT
CASSQDIPGRGDNSPLHF
>TRBV24-1|13|many|TRBJ1-1|NA
TGTGCCACCACCAGAACAGGAGACACTGAAGCTTTCTTT
CATTRTGDTEAFF
>TRBV5-1|16|NA|TRBJ1-3|NA
TGCGCCAGCAGCTTGGACAGGGCTAGCTCTGGAAACACCATATATTTT
CASSLDRASSGNTIYF
>TRBV27|17|few|TRBJ2-7|NA
TGTGCCATCAGTTTTGAGACACCGTTGATTTGCGGAGGCGAGCAGTGCTTC
CAISFETPLICGGEQCF
>TRBV3-1|13|many|TRBJ1-6|NA
TGTGCCAGCTCGAGCTCCTATAATTCACCCCTCCACTTT
CASSSSYNSPLHF
>TRBV9|16|many|TRBJ2-3|TRBD2
TGTGCCAGCAGCCCCACTAGCGGGGGGTACACAGATACGCAGTATTTT
CASSPTSGGYTDTQYF